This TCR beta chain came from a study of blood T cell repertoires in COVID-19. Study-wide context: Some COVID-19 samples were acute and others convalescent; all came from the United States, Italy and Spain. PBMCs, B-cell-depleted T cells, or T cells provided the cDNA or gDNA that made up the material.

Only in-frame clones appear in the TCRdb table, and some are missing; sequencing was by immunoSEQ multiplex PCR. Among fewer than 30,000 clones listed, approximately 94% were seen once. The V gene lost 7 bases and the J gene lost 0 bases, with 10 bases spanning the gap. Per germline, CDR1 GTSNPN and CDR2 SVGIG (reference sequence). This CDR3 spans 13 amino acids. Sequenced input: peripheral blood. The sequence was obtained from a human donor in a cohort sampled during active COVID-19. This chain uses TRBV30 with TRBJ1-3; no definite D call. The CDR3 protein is CASTRSSGNTIYF. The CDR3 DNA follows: TGTGCCTCCACCCGTAGCTCTGGAAACACCATATATTTT. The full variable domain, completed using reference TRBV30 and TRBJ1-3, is SQTIHQWPATLVQPVGSPLSLECTVEGTSNPNLYWYRQAAGRGLQLLFYSVGIGQISSEVPQNLSASRPQDRQFILSSKKLLLSDSGFYLCASTRSSGNTIYFGEGSWLTVV.